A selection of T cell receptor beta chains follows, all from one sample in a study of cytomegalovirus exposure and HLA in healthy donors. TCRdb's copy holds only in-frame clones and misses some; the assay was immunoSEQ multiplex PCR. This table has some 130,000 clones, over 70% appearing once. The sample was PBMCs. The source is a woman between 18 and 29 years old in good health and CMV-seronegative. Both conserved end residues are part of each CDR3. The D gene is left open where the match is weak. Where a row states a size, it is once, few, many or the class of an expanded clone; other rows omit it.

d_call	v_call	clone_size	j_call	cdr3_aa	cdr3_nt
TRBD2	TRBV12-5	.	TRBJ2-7	CASGPPGRGYEQYF	TGTGCTAGTGGGCCCCCAGGGAGGGGCTACGAGCAGTACTTC
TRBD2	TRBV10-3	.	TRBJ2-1	CAISAAGEKNEQFF	TGTGCCATCAGTGCGGCGGGAGAAAAGAATGAGCAGTTCTTC
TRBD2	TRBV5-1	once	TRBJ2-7	CASSLKLADDSYEQYF	TGCGCCAGCAGCTTGAAACTAGCGGATGACTCCTACGAGCAGTACTTC
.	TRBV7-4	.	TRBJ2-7	CASSPIVGEGSYEQYF	TGTGCCAGCAGCCCAATTGTGGGAGAGGGCTCCTACGAGCAGTACTTC
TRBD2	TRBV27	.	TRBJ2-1	CASGQRGYNEQFF	TGTGCCAGCGGCCAGCGGGGTTACAATGAGCAGTTCTTC
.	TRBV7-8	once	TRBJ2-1	CASSWPSQGPEQFF	TGTGCCAGCAGCTGGCCTAGCCAAGGCCCTGAGCAGTTCTTC
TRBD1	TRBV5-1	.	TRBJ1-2	CASSLVLMSTGLSYGYTF	TGCGCCAGCAGCTTGGTTCTTATGTCGACAGGGCTTAGCTATGGCTACACCTTC
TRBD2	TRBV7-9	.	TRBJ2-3	CASSLRTSGSRDTQYF	TGTGCCAGCAGCCTTCGGACTAGCGGGAGTAGGGATACGCAGTATTTT
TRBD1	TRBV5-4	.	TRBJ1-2	CASTPRDRDHGYTF	TGTGCCAGCACTCCCAGGGACAGGGACCATGGCTACACCTTC
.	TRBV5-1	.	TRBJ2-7	CASPPVIKTYEQYF	TGCGCCAGCCCCCCGGTGATTAAAACCTACGAGCAGTACTTC
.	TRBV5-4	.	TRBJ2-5	CASTAGTRETQYF	TGTGCCAGCACCGCAGGAACAAGAGAGACCCAGTACTTC
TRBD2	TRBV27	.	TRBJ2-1	CASSLRTSAPDEQFF	TGTGCCAGCAGTCTTCGTACTAGCGCCCCCGATGAGCAGTTCTTC
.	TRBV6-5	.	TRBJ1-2	CASSSRGEGMGGYTF	TGTGCCAGCAGTTCCCGGGGGGAGGGGATGGGGGGCTACACCTTC
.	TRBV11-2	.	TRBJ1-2	CASSSPGEGGYTF	TGTGCCAGCAGCTCCCCAGGGGAAGGGGGCTACACCTTC
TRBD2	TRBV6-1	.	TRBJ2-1	CASSVGLAEHNEQFF	TGTGCCAGCAGTGTTGGACTAGCGGAACACAATGAGCAGTTCTTC
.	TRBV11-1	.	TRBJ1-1	CASSLVAVMNTEAFF	TGTGCCAGCAGCTTAGTGGCAGTCATGAACACTGAAGCTTTCTTT
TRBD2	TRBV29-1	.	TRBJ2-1	CSVENSGTREQFF	TGCAGCGTCGAAAATAGCGGGACCCGCGAGCAGTTCTTC
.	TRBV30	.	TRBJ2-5	CAWSPGSSRETQYF	TGTGCCTGGAGTCCGGGATCTAGTCGGGAGACCCAGTACTTC
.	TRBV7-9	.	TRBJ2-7	CASSLDGSSYEQYF	TGTGCCAGCAGCTTAGACGGGAGTTCTTACGAGCAGTACTTC
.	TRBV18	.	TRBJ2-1	CASSPSFLSGPGNEQFF	TGTGCCAGCTCACCTTCCTTTCTTAGCGGACCGGGGAATGAGCAGTTCTTC
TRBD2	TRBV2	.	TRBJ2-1	CASPSGRGSEQFF	TGTGCGTCTCCCAGCGGGAGGGGGTCAGAGCAGTTCTTC
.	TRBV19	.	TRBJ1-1	CASSLYRQTEAFF	TGTGCCAGTAGTTTATACAGACAGACTGAAGCTTTCTTT
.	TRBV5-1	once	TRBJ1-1	CASSLIRDTEAFF	TGCGCCAGCAGCTTAATTCGGGACACTGAAGCTTTCTTT
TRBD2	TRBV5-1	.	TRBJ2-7	CASSAGLASTYEQYF	TGCGCCAGCAGCGCAGGACTAGCGTCGACCTACGAGCAGTACTTC
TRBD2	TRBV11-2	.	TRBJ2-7	CASRPLADTYEQYF	TGTGCCAGCAGGCCACTAGCGGATACCTACGAGCAGTACTTC
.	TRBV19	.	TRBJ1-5	CASSIVGIQPQHF	TGTGCCAGTAGTATAGTCGGGATTCAGCCCCAGCATTTT
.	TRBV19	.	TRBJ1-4	CASSLDRRNEKLFF	TGTGCCAGTAGCCTAGACAGAAGAAATGAAAAACTGTTTTTT
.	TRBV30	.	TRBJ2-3	CAWGGSTDTQYF	TGTGCCTGGGGGGGGAGCACAGATACGCAGTATTTT
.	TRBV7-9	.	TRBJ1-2	CSSSSSGVNYGYTF	TGTTCCAGCAGCTCGTCAGGGGTTAACTATGGCTACACCTTC
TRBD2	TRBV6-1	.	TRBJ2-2	CASRGLGTGELFF	TGTGCCAGCAGAGGACTAGGAACCGGGGAGCTGTTTTTT
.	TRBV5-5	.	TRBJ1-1	CASSPRTATEAFF	TGTGCCAGCAGCCCCAGGACAGCGACAGAAGCTTTCTTT
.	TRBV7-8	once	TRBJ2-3	CASSHPGLPTADTQYF	TGTGCCAGCAGCCACCCGGGACTTCCTACGGCAGATACGCAGTATTTT
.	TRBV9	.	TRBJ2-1	CASSVELPADEQFF	TGTGCCAGCAGCGTAGAACTTCCGGCGGATGAGCAGTTCTTC
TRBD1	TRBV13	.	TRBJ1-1	CASSSGTGGVEAFF	TGTGCCAGCAGCTCCGGGACAGGGGGCGTTGAAGCTTTCTTT
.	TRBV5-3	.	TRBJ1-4	CARVRRSADEKLFF	TGTGCCAGAGTGAGAAGATCGGCGGATGAAAAACTGTTTTTT
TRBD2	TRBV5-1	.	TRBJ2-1	CASSLAIAGEDEQFF	TGCGCCAGCAGCTTGGCGATAGCGGGAGAGGATGAGCAGTTCTTC
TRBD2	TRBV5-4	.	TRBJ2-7	CASSPGLVGEQYF	TGTGCCAGCAGCCCGGGACTAGTTGGCGAGCAGTACTTC
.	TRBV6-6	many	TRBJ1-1	CASSYTGSEAFF	TGTGCCAGCAGTTACACGGGGTCCGAAGCTTTCTTT
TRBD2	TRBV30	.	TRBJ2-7	CAWSPGSGSRYEQYF	TGTGCCTGGAGCCCGGGGAGCGGGAGTCGCTACGAGCAGTACTTC
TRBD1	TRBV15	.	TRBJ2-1	CATALGTGRGGGQFF	TGTGCCACCGCCCTGGGGACAGGGAGGGGGGGAGGGCAGTTCTTC
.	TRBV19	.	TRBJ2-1	CASSNDRGSYNEQFF	TGTGCCAGTAGTAATGACCGCGGGTCCTACAATGAGCAGTTCTTC
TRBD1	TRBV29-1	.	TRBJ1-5	CSVAQGASQPQHF	TGCAGCGTTGCTCAGGGGGCCAGTCAGCCCCAGCATTTT
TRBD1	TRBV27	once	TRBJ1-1	CASSSQGAVGPAAEAFF	TGTGCCAGCAGTTCCCAGGGGGCGGTCGGGCCGGCCGCTGAAGCTTTCTTT
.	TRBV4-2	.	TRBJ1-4	CASSSTTSTNEKLFF	TGTGCCAGCAGCTCTACCACCTCAACTAATGAAAAACTGTTTTTT
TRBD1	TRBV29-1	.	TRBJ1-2	CSAPDRGSNYGYTF	TGCAGCGCCCCAGACAGGGGAAGTAACTATGGCTACACCTTC
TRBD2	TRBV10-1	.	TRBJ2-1	CASSDWTSGGLDEQFF	TGCGCCAGCAGTGACTGGACTAGCGGGGGCCTCGATGAGCAGTTCTTC